The 4 T cell receptor beta chains below come from one sample, sequenced in a study of radiation and T cells in renal cell carcinoma. Time point indicated: blood 4 weeks post-SBRT, at nephrectomy. Treatment denoted: 15 Gy SBRT to primary tumor, nephrectomy 4 weeks later. Profiling relied on immunoSEQ multiplex PCR, and the TCRdb table lists in-frame clones only, not all of them. The sample records over 85,000 clones, 85% being singletons. Here the sequenced sample was blood, taken from a patient whose treatment included radiotherapy and nephrectomy. The receptors originated from a man aged 50-60 years with renal cell carcinoma.

The chain joins TRBV4-1 to TRBJ2-3; 14 nucleotides match TRBD2. The CDR3 has 19 residues. Germline CDR1 reads MGHRA; CDR2 reads YSYEKL. V shed 2 bases, J shed 2 bases, and the junction held 9 bases outside the gene matches. The CDR3 loop reads CASSQRLAGGPIVTDTQYF. Here the CDR3 DNA reads TGCGCCAGCAGCCAACGACTAGCGGGAGGGCCGATTGTCACAGATACGCAGTATTTT.

Only a few counts were recorded for this clone. The genes are TRBV2 and TRBJ1-5; no reliable D call. Trimming removed 5 bases from V and 1 base from J, with 3 bases in between. CDR1 is SNHLY, CDR2 FYNNEI, per germline. This CDR3 has 12 amino acids. CDR3 nucleotides: TGTGCCAGCAGTAACAGCAATCAGCCCCAGCATTTT. This gives the protein CASSNSNQPQHF. Drawing the rest from reference TRBV2 and TRBJ1-5, the complete variable domain is EPEVTQTPSHQVTQMGQEVILRCVPISNHLYFYWYRQILGQKVEFLVSFYNNEISEKSEIFDDQFSVERPDGSNFTLKIRSTKLEDSAMYFCASSNSNQPQHFGDGTRLSIL.

The V gene is TRBV30, the J gene TRBJ1-1; 8 nucleotides line up with TRBD1. CDR1 is GTSNPN, CDR2 SVGIG, per germline (reference sequence). J lost 0 bases, V lost 6 bases, and 12 bases had no gene match. This CDR3 spans 16 amino acids. The CDR3 loop is CACSPAPGQVNTEAFF. The CDR3 DNA reads as TGTGCCTGTTCTCCCGCTCCGGGACAGGTGAACACTGAAGCTTTCTTT. The whole variable domain, remainder taken from reference TRBV30 and TRBJ1-1, is SQTIHQWPATLVQPVGSPLSLECTVEGTSNPNLYWYRQAAGRGLQLLFYSVGIGQISSEVPQNLSASRPQDRQFILSSKKLLLSDSGFYLCACSPAPGQVNTEAFFGQGTRLTVV.

The rearrangement links TRBV13 to TRBJ2-7, with 12 bases identical to TRBD2. Germline CDR1 reads PRHDT; CDR2 reads FYEKMQ (reference sequence). This CDR3 is built from 15 residues. V was pared by 5 bases and J by 6 bases, with 8 bases of the junction left unmatched. CDR3 DNA: TGTGCCAGCAGCACCCGACTAGCGGGAGTCGGCGAGCAGTACTTC. Amino acid sequence: CASSTRLAGVGEQYF.